This T cell receptor beta chain was captured by sequencing in a study of blood T cell repertoires in COVID-19. Study overall: Material from acute and convalescent COVID-19 was sourced from the United States, Italy and Spain.

Original processing methods: The authors estimated nucleated cell counts from reference gene primer amplification. Assay: immunoSEQ multiplex PCR; the TCRdb copy retains only in-frame clones and omits some. The V and J calls and clone size were taken over from that table, and D and trimming were inferred from the DNA. The data contain 250,000 to 300,000 clones, around four fifths of them singletons. Sequencing was done on a sample of peripheral blood. This clonotype originated in a man in his fifties or sixties who had recovered from COVID-19.

In DNA, the CDR3 is TGTGCCAGCAGCCCCCCCCGGTCGGGGGGCGCCTTTTCACCCCTCCACTTT. Translating it yields CASSPPRSGGAFSPLHF. The chain combines TRBV7-9 with TRBJ1-6, with D perhaps TRBD1 (6 bases). CDR3 size: 17 residues. Germline V gives CDR1 SEHNR, CDR2 FQNEAQ (reference sequence). The V end was cut by 5 bases, the J end by 9 bases, with 23 bases between.